The present TCR beta chain was sequenced within a study of beta chain features in type 1 diabetes. Germline CDR1 and CDR2: SSHAT and FNYEAQ (reference sequence). The CDR3 sequence is 13 residues long. Findings and caveats of the study: Within each of all four CD4+ subsets, Type 1 diabetes patients had TCRB CDR3s that were moderately but significantly shorter.

The table lists this clone with a few counts. Its antigen is unknown. A read error may account for a junction end that differs from germline. Of the isolated RNA, all was reverse transcribed, and so the sequenced material was expressed TCRB transcripts. TCRdb's copy holds only in-frame clones and misses some; the assay was immunoSEQ multiplex PCR. The sample contains around 710,000 clones, 9.5% to 15% of which appear only once. The V gene is TRBV7-7, the J gene TRBJ2-1; D uncertain. The TCR sequence derives from a man aged 30 to 39 with type 1 diabetes. Material for sequencing was naive CD4+ T cells from blood. CDR3 loop: CASSSSWGNEQFF. In DNA, the CDR3 is TGTGCTAGCAGCTCCTCCTGGGGCAATGAGCAGTTCTTC.